This T cell receptor beta chain was found in a study of blood T cell repertoires in COVID-19. The CDR3 loop spans 15 amino acids. The V and J ends lost 3 bases and 9 bases, in that order; junction bases with no gene match: 8. Germline V gene sequence: CDR1 SNHLY, CDR2 FYNNEI. The assay was immunoSEQ multiplex PCR, and TCRdb's table has in-frame clones only and misses some. The table has about 150,000 clones, approximately 80% seen once. This receptor was obtained from a man aged 45 to 65 who had recovered from COVID-19. Source material: PBMCs or T cells enriched from blood (not recorded which). The genes are TRBV2 and TRBJ1-5, with 10 bases identical to TRBD1. Here the CDR3 reads CASSEGQGSLGPQHF. CDR3 DNA sequence: TGTGCCAGCAGTGAGGGACAGGGGTCCTTAGGGCCCCAGCATTTT.